A selection of T cell receptor beta chains follows, all from one sample in a study of regulatory T cells in long-lasting Graves disease. TCRdb used MiXCR to reprocess the multiplex PCR reads, holding one entry per CDR3 protein. The sample holds hundreds of thousands of distinct CDR3 sequences, approximately 12% seen once. These data were also filed under a second study, of T cells in Graves' hyperthyroidism and ophthalmopathy.

This material consisted of peripheral blood mononuclear cells (PBMCs), taken at new diagnosis, from a patient treated with antithyroid drugs. Every receptor here comes from a woman aged 25 to 39 with Graves disease. Each CDR3 is given with its conserved first and last residue. Each record gives: J gene, D gene, clone size, V gene, CDR3 protein, CDR3 DNA. D genes are given only for firm matches. Size is omitted from some rows. Given values are once, few, many or a class for expanded clones.

j_call: TRBJ1-2; d_call: TRBD1; clone_size: many; v_call: TRBV7-9; cdr3_aa: CASSLLLAGQIYGYTF; cdr3_nt: TGTGCCAGCAGCCTCCTTTTGGCGGGACAGATCTATGGCTACACCTTC
j_call: TRBJ1-2; d_call: -; clone_size: few; v_call: TRBV20-1; cdr3_aa: CSARGSGARGYTF; cdr3_nt: TGCAGTGCTAGAGGATCGGGGGCGAGGGGCTACACCTTC
j_call: TRBJ1-2; d_call: TRBD1; clone_size: few; v_call: TRBV7-2; cdr3_aa: CASRPRPGTGAGGYTF; cdr3_nt: TGTGCCAGCAGACCAAGACCCGGGACAGGAGCTGGCGGCTACACCTTC
j_call: TRBJ2-5; d_call: -; clone_size: -; v_call: TRBV24-1; cdr3_aa: CATSSPASPGETQYF; cdr3_nt: TGTGCCACCAGTTCCCCGGCCTCACCAGGGGAGACCCAGTACTTC
j_call: TRBJ2-3; d_call: TRBD2; clone_size: many; v_call: TRBV27; cdr3_aa: CASSRGGTSLDTQYF; cdr3_nt: TGTGCCAGCAGCCGAGGGGGGACTAGTTTGGATACGCAGTATTTT
j_call: TRBJ2-1; d_call: -; clone_size: many; v_call: TRBV5-1; cdr3_aa: CASSPPPADGEQFF; cdr3_nt: TGCGCCAGCAGCCCGCCCCCGGCCGACGGTGAGCAGTTCTTC
j_call: TRBJ2-1; d_call: TRBD2; clone_size: many; v_call: TRBV7-9; cdr3_aa: CASSRRGLAGNNEQFF; cdr3_nt: TGTGCCAGCAGCCGTAGGGGACTAGCGGGAAACAATGAGCAGTTCTTC
j_call: TRBJ2-5; d_call: TRBD2; clone_size: many; v_call: TRBV29-1; cdr3_aa: CSARLSGRATETQYF; cdr3_nt: TGCAGCGCTAGACTTAGCGGGAGGGCCACGGAGACCCAGTACTTC
j_call: TRBJ2-1; d_call: TRBD2; clone_size: few; v_call: TRBV5-1; cdr3_aa: CASSGTSGSFEDEQFF; cdr3_nt: TGCGCCAGCTCCGGGACTAGCGGGTCGTTTGAGGATGAGCAGTTCTTC
j_call: TRBJ2-2; d_call: -; clone_size: -; v_call: TRBV30; cdr3_aa: CAWSKNTGELFF; cdr3_nt: TGTGCCTGGAGTAAAAACACCGGGGAGCTGTTTTTT
j_call: TRBJ2-7; d_call: TRBD1; clone_size: few; v_call: TRBV6-1; cdr3_aa: CASRPDRGSSYEQYF; cdr3_nt: TGTGCCAGCAGACCTGACAGGGGAAGCTCCTACGAGCAGTACTTC
j_call: TRBJ1-5; d_call: -; clone_size: many; v_call: TRBV7-8; cdr3_aa: CASSSWGRAYSNQPQHF; cdr3_nt: TGTGCCAGCAGCTCCTGGGGCAGGGCTTATAGCAATCAGCCCCAGCATTTT
j_call: TRBJ2-7; d_call: -; clone_size: few; v_call: TRBV19; cdr3_aa: CASSIWGRALDEQYF; cdr3_nt: TGTGCCAGTAGTATTTGGGGCAGGGCATTGGACGAGCAGTACTTC
j_call: TRBJ2-3; d_call: -; clone_size: -; v_call: TRBV7-9; cdr3_aa: CASGGWNGNRTDTQYF; cdr3_nt: TGTGCCAGCGGCGGATGGAACGGAAATCGCACAGATACGCAGTATTTT